Following are 15 T cell receptor beta chains from one sample sequenced in a study of cytomegalovirus exposure and HLA in healthy donors. Use of 60 Vbeta and 13 Jbeta primers characterized the PCR. The repertoire was sequenced with immunoSEQ multiplex PCR; TCRdb's copy has only in-frame clones and lacks some. The sample includes approximately 160,000 clones, about 83% of them seen just once. The sequencing sample was made of PBMCs. These receptor sequences come from a girl between 5 and 17 years old in good health and CMV-seropositive.

The chain couples TRBV7-8 to TRBJ2-5; 14 bases are shared with TRBD2. The trim removed 4 bases at V and 4 bases at J, leaving 8 bases unmatched. This CDR3 comprises 17 residues. The germline V gene has CDR1 SGHVS and CDR2 FQNEAQ. CDR3 loop: CASSSRTSGGIVETQYF. CDR3 DNA sequence: TGTGCCAGCAGCTCCCGGACTAGCGGGGGGATCGTAGAGACCCAGTACTTC.

The J gene is TRBJ1-6, the V gene TRBV5-1; 8 bases align to TRBD1. The CDR3 is 14 residues long. Trimming at V came to 4 bases and at J to 7 bases, leaving 4 bases not matched to a gene. From germline, CDR1 is SGHRS and CDR2 YFSETQ. CDR3 loop: CASSPGQGNSPLHF. CDR3 nucleotides: TGCGCCAGCAGCCCTGGACAGGGAAATTCACCCCTCCACTTT. The full variable domain, rest sourced from reference TRBV5-1 and TRBJ1-6, is KAGVTQTPRYLIKTRGQQVTLSCSPISGHRSVSWYQQTPGQGLQFLFEYFSETQRNKGNFPGRFSGRQFSNSRSEMNVSTLELGDSALYLCASSPGQGNSPLHFGNGTRLTVT.

The V gene is TRBV5-1, the J gene TRBJ1-2; D gene unclear. CDR3 length: 12 residues. Looked up from germline, CDR1 is SGHRS and CDR2 is YFSETQ. V lost 6 bases and J 1 base, leaving 7 bases between the germline ends. In DNA form, the CDR3 reads TGCGCCAGCACAGACAATAACTATGGCTACACCTTC. Protein sequence: CASTDNNYGYTF. Looking up the rest from reference TRBV5-1 and TRBJ1-2 gives the full variable domain: KAGVTQTPRYLIKTRGQQVTLSCSPISGHRSVSWYQQTPGQGLQFLFEYFSETQRNKGNFPGRFSGRQFSNSRSEMNVSTLELGDSALYLCASTDNNYGYTFGSGTRLTVV.

The V and J genes are TRBV6-1 and TRBJ2-2, with D perhaps matching TRBD1 (6 bases). V lost 9 bases and J lost 5, with 19 bases in between. The CDR3 has 15 amino acids. Looked up from germline, CDR1 is MNHNS and CDR2 is SASEGT. The CDR3 DNA sequence: TGTGCCAGTTTTAGGGACATCGACAAAACCGGGGAGCTGTTTTTT. Protein sequence: CASFRDIDKTGELFF.

The chain joins TRBV6-5 to TRBJ1-1; no reliable D call. The V end was cut by 4 bases, the J end by 5 bases, with 8 bases between. The V gene's germline CDR1 is MNHEY and CDR2 SVGAGI. This CDR3 has 12 amino acids. CDR3 sequence: CASSFAGTEAFF. In DNA, the CDR3 is TGTGCCAGCAGTTTTGCCGGGACTGAAGCTTTCTTT.

J is TRBJ1-1 and V is TRBV6-1, with D possibly matching TRBD1 (6 bases). Trimming removed 0 bases from V and 1 base from J, with 9 bases in between. The CDR3 is 15 residues long. CDR1 MNHNS and CDR2 SASEGT come from the germline V gene. The CDR3 DNA sequence: TGTGCCAGCAGTGAAGCAGGGGGAAAGAACACTGAAGCTTTCTTT. Translated, it gives CASSEAGGKNTEAFF.

The chain links TRBV2 to TRBJ2-7; the D gene is possibly TRBD1 (6 bases). The V gene's germline CDR1 is SNHLY and CDR2 FYNNEI. The CDR3 totals 14 residues. The V and J ends lost 0 bases and 6 bases respectively, with 12 bases between them. The CDR3 spells CASSEASQGSEQYF. For the CDR3, the DNA is TGTGCCAGCAGTGAAGCTTCACAGGGAAGCGAGCAGTACTTC.

J is TRBJ2-1 and V is TRBV5-8, with TRBD2 matching over 7 bases. The CDR3 has 14 residues. Trimming cost V 1 base and J 13 bases; bases outside gene matches: 11. Germline lookup yields CDR1 SGHTS and CDR2 YDEGEE. In nucleotides, the CDR3 is TGTGCCAGCAGCTTGCCCCTCCGGGGGGACCCCCAGTTCTTC. Translating it yields CASSLPLRGDPQFF.

J is TRBJ2-1 and V is TRBV27, with D unclear. The CDR3 is 15 residues long. Germline loops: CDR1 MNHEY, CDR2 SMNVEV (reference sequence). V lost 2 bases to trimming and J lost 6 bases, with 14 bases between them. The CDR3 reads CASSLGVSGFNEQFF. The CDR3 DNA sequence: TGTGCCAGCAGTTTAGGAGTCTCTGGGTTCAATGAGCAGTTCTTC.

V is TRBV5-1 and J is TRBJ2-1; 8 bases fit TRBD2. The CDR3 has 14 amino acids. CDR1 and CDR2 (germline): SGHRS, YFSETQ. V lost 8 bases and J lost 4; bases outside the gene matches: 8. The CDR3 bases are TGCGCCAGTGGAATTCGCGGGGGGTACAATGAGCAGTTCTTC. This gives the protein CASGIRGGYNEQFF.

The chain links TRBV18 to TRBJ1-5, with a weak D call TRBD1 (6 bases). This CDR3 is built from 15 residues. The ends were cut back, 2 bases at V and 7 bases at J, with 15 bases in the middle. CDR1 and CDR2 from the germline V gene are KGHSH and LQKENI. The CDR3 DNA is TGTGCCAGCTCACCATCGGCAGGGGTTGACCAGCCCCAGCATTTT. Amino acid sequence: CASSPSAGVDQPQHF. Combining the CDR3 with reference TRBV18 and TRBJ1-5 gives the whole variable domain NAGVMQNPRHLVRRRGQEARLRCSPMKGHSHVYWYRQLPEEGLKFMVYLQKENIIDESGMPKERFSAEFPKEGPSILRIQQVVRGDSAAYFCASSPSAGVDQPQHFGDGTRLSIL.

This rearrangement joins TRBV5-4 to TRBJ1-1; D may be TRBD1 (6 bases). Germline V CDR1 and CDR2: SGHNT, YYREEE (reference sequence). The CDR3 totals 15 residues. V was clipped by 0 bases and J by 0 bases, with 9 bases between them. The CDR3: CASSLDAGVNTEAFF. In DNA, the CDR3 is TGTGCCAGCAGCTTGGATGCAGGGGTGAACACTGAAGCTTTCTTT. The full variable domain, its missing parts supplied by reference TRBV5-4 and TRBJ1-1, is ETGVTQSPTHLIKTRGQQVTLRCSSQSGHNTVSWYQQALGQGPQFIFQYYREEENGRGNFPPRFSGLQFPNYSSELNVNALELDDSALYLCASSLDAGVNTEAFFGQGTRLTVV.

This chain joins TRBV5-1 and TRBJ1-1; D not certain. CDR1 SGHRS and CDR2 YFSETQ come from the germline V gene. V lost 0 bases and J lost 2, with 14 bases in between. The CDR3 totals 16 residues. CDR3 sequence: CASSLEVLRVNTEAFF. The CDR3 DNA is TGCGCCAGCAGCTTGGAGGTCCTCCGGGTAAACACTGAAGCTTTCTTT. Full variable domain (rest looked up from reference TRBV5-1 and TRBJ1-1): KAGVTQTPRYLIKTRGQQVTLSCSPISGHRSVSWYQQTPGQGLQFLFEYFSETQRNKGNFPGRFSGRQFSNSRSEMNVSTLELGDSALYLCASSLEVLRVNTEAFFGQGTRLTVV.

The chain uses TRBV2 and TRBJ2-1; TRBD1 matches 8 bases. Trimming at V came to 6 bases and at J to 2 bases, leaving 6 bases not matched to a gene. CDR3 length equals 15 residues. The germline CDR1 and CDR2 sequences are SNHLY and FYNNEI. The CDR3 here is CASSPDRGAYNEQFF. CDR3 sequence (DNA): TGTGCCAGCAGCCCCGACAGGGGAGCCTACAATGAGCAGTTCTTC.

This clone came up once. The chain links TRBV7-9 to TRBJ2-5; weak D call: TRBD2 (5 bases). CDR3 length equals 15 residues. The V end lost 2 bases, the J end lost 3 bases, and 13 bases lay between the germline ends. The germline CDR1 and CDR2 sequences are SEHNR and FQNEAQ (reference sequence). The CDR3 loop reads CASSLYTGREETQYF. DNA of the CDR3: TGTGCCAGCAGCTTATACACGGGGAGAGAAGAGACCCAGTACTTC.